This TCR beta chain was profiled in a study of Ad26.COV2.S vaccination and SARS-CoV-2 variants. Across the study: Ad26.COV2.S was injected intramuscularly once or twice, 56 days apart.

There are 15 residues in the CDR3. Between the trimmed V and J ends, which lost 3 bases and 2 bases, there was a span of 14 bases. The germline gives CDR1 KGHSH, CDR2 LQKENI. The table came from immunoSEQ multiplex PCR; TCRdb's copy has only in-frame clones and leaves some out. The sample lists about 320,000 clones; just over 85% were seen once. The treatment here: some 19 received Ad26.COV2.S at low or high dose, single or two shots; about 5 received placebo; per-sample allocation not given. Day 63 after the first injection of vaccine or placebo was the sampling time. V and J are TRBV18 and TRBJ2-7, with D possibly being TRBD1 or TRBD2 (5 bases each). This TCR derives from a person aged 18-65 years who received the Ad26.COV2.S COVID-19 vaccine or a placebo. The specimen comprised peripheral blood, sampled in a trial of Ad26.COV2.S vaccine versus placebo. The CDR3 is CASSPSRDATYEQYF. The CDR3 region has the DNA TGTGCCAGCTCACCTAGCCGGGACGCAACCTACGAGCAGTACTTC.